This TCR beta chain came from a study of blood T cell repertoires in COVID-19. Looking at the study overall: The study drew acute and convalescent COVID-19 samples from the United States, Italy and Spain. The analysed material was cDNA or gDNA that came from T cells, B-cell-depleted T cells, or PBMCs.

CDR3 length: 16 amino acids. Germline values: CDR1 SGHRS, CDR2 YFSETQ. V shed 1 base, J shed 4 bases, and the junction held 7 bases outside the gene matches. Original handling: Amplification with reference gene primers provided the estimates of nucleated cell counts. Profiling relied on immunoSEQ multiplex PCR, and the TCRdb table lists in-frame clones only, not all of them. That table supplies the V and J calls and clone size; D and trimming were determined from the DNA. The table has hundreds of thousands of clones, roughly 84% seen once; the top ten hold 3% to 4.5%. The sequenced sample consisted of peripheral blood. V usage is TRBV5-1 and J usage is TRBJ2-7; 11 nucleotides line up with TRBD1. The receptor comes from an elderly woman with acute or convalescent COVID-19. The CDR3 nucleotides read TGCGCCAGCAGCTTGTCGCCGGGACAGGGGGAATACGAGCAGTACTTC. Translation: CASSLSPGQGEYEQYF.